A single sample is the source of the 18 T cell receptor beta chains below, sequenced in a study of cytomegalovirus exposure and HLA in healthy donors. The PCR had 60 Vbeta and 13 Jbeta primers. This table comes from immunoSEQ multiplex PCR, and its TCRdb copy is limited to in-frame clones, with some not included. The table includes 200,000 or so clones, about 86% detected once. The specimen was PBMCs. These receptors all come from a woman aged 18-29 years in good health and CMV-seropositive.

The chain uses TRBV6-5 and TRBJ2-2; D unresolved. V was shortened by 0 bases and J by 4 bases, with 9 bases between the two germline ends. The germline gives CDR1 MNHEY, CDR2 SVGAGI. The CDR3 totals 15 residues. The CDR3 DNA reads TGTGCCAGCAGTTACTCGAAACTGAGCACCGGGGAGCTGTTTTTT. Translated, it gives CASSYSKLSTGELFF.

DNA for the CDR3: TGTGCTAGTGGTTTGTCTCTAGTCCAGCCCCAGCATTTT. Residues: CASGLSLVQPQHF. The chain carries TRBV12-5 and TRBJ1-5; D is ambiguous. CDR1 is LGHNT, CDR2 FRNRAP, per germline. Trimming removed 2 bases from V and 7 bases from J, with 9 bases in between. The CDR3 length is 13 residues.

This CDR3 is CAWSKRGNTEAFF. Written as DNA, the CDR3 is TGTGCCTGGAGCAAGAGGGGGAATACTGAAGCTTTCTTT. This sequence joins TRBV30 and TRBJ1-1; D possibly corresponds to TRBD1 (6 bases). The CDR3 runs to 13 residues. V was pared by 3 bases and J by 5 bases, with 13 bases between. CDR1 is GTSNPN and CDR2 is SVGIG in the germline V gene (reference sequence).

The J gene is TRBJ2-7, the V gene TRBV10-1; TRBD2 aligns across 13 bases. The germline V gene encodes CDR1 WNHNN and CDR2 SYGVQD (reference sequence). The CDR3 is 15 residues long. Trimming cost V 6 bases and J 2 bases; bases outside gene matches: 4. As DNA, the CDR3 is TGCGCCAGCAGAGGGACTAGCGGGGCCCCCTACGAGCAGTACGTC. It translates to CASRGTSGAPYEQYV.

The V gene is TRBV7-7, the J gene TRBJ1-2; TRBD1 is a possible D gene (6 bases). Germline CDR1 and CDR2: SSHAT and FNYEAQ (reference sequence). V lost 1 base and J 6 bases, leaving 9 bases between the germline ends. This CDR3 has 13 residues. CDR3: CASSLDRVDGYTF. In nucleotides, the CDR3 is TGTGCCAGCAGCTTAGACAGGGTGGATGGCTACACCTTC.

The J gene is TRBJ2-5, the V gene TRBV28; no clear D. The germline V gene encodes CDR1 MDHEN and CDR2 SYDVKM. The CDR3 loop spans 14 amino acids. V was cut by 5 bases and J by 1 base, with 11 bases left in between. The CDR3 nucleotides read TGTGCCAGCAGTCACCACAGCCTCCAAGAGACCCAGTACTTC. This sequence encodes CASSHHSLQETQYF. Based on the CDR3 plus reference TRBV28 and TRBJ2-5, the full variable domain is DVKVTQSSRYLVKRTGEKVFLECVQDMDHENMFWYRQDPGLGLRLIYFSYDVKMKEKGDIPEGYSVSREKKERFSLILESASTNQTSMYLCASSHHSLQETQYFGPGTRLLVL.

This chain connects TRBV30 to TRBJ1-6; D is possibly TRBD1 (5 bases). Trimming pared 8 bases from V and 5 bases from J, leaving 19 bases between. Germline lookup yields CDR1 GTSNPN and CDR2 SVGIG (reference sequence). CDR3 length: 15 residues. CDR3 coding DNA: TGTGCCCGCCGAACAGGTCCCGGCAATAATTCACCCCTCCACTTT. Translating gives CARRTGPGNNSPLHF.

The chain carries TRBV5-1 and TRBJ2-7, with TRBD1 matching 9 bases. CDR1 is SGHRS, CDR2 YFSETQ, per germline. Germline trimming cut 4 bases from V and 2 bases from J; bases unmatched to any gene: 4. This CDR3 is 14 amino acids long. CDR3 in amino acids: CASSLDRGPYEQYF. The CDR3 bases are TGCGCCAGCAGCCTGGACAGGGGACCCTACGAGCAGTACTTC.

CDR3 sequence: CASSRTRTGELFF. For the CDR3, the DNA is TGTGCCAGCAGTCGCACTAGGACCGGGGAGCTGTTTTTT. This rearrangement joins TRBV6-5 to TRBJ2-2; a weak D match, TRBD2 (5 bases). V dropped 5 bases and J dropped 5 bases, with 9 bases sitting between them. The CDR3 is 13 amino acids. Germline assignment: CDR1 MNHEY and CDR2 SVGAGI.

This clone has only one observation. The chain carries TRBV6-1 and TRBJ2-2; possible D gene TRBD1, 5 bases. Germline loops: CDR1 MNHNS, CDR2 SASEGT. The CDR3 runs 15 residues. The V and J ends lost 4 bases and 1 base respectively, with 10 bases between them. CDR3 sequence (DNA): TGTGCCAGCAGTGTAGGGGCCGGGAACACCGGGGAGCTGTTTTTT. Translation gives CASSVGAGNTGELFF.

This clone was counted between two and nine times. The chain couples TRBV2 to TRBJ2-4; D possibly corresponds to TRBD1 (6 bases). The CDR3 has 15 amino acids. The V gene lost 2 bases and the J gene lost 0 bases, with 8 bases spanning the gap. In germline, CDR1 is SNHLY, CDR2 FYNNEI. As DNA, the CDR3 is TGTGCCAGCAGTGAATGGGGGCCAGCCAAAAACATTCAGTACTTC. As protein: CASSEWGPAKNIQYF.

DNA for the CDR3: TGTGCCAGCAGCTTAGAACCAGGGGTGGGCACTGAAGCTTTCTTT. It is translated as CASSLEPGVGTEAFF. The chain carries TRBV7-9 and TRBJ1-1; D is perhaps TRBD1 (6 bases). The CDR3 length is 15 residues. CDR1 SEHNR and CDR2 FQNEAQ come from the germline V gene (reference sequence). V was pared by 1 base and J by 4 bases, with 13 bases between.

The chain carries TRBV5-1 and TRBJ2-1; D possibly corresponds to TRBD2 (7 bases). The germline gives CDR1 SGHRS, CDR2 YFSETQ. This CDR3 contains 16 residues. V was trimmed by 3 bases and J by 8 bases, leaving 21 bases between them. The CDR3 sequence is CASSSRGARGVDEQFF. CDR3 DNA: TGCGCCAGCAGCTCACGGGGGGCTAGGGGGGTCGATGAGCAGTTCTTC.

The rearrangement links TRBV2 to TRBJ2-4; 9 bases agree with TRBD2. The germline V gene has CDR1 SNHLY and CDR2 FYNNEI. Germline trimming cut 6 bases from V and 6 bases from J; bases unmatched to any gene: 12. The CDR3 consists of 16 residues. Here the CDR3 reads CASSALGGGGVNIQYF. The DNA for the CDR3 is TGTGCCAGCAGCGCACTGGGGGGCGGGGGGGTAAACATTCAGTACTTC. Using reference TRBV2 and TRBJ2-4 for the parts outside the CDR3, the full variable domain is EPEVTQTPSHQVTQMGQEVILRCVPISNHLYFYWYRQILGQKVEFLVSFYNNEISEKSEIFDDQFSVERPDGSNFTLKIRSTKLEDSAMYFCASSALGGGGVNIQYFGAGTRLSVL.

V usage is TRBV5-1 and J usage is TRBJ1-4; the D is unclear. The V and J ends lost 4 bases and 8 bases respectively, with 15 bases between them. CDR1 and CDR2 from the germline V gene are SGHRS and YFSETQ. CDR3 length equals 14 residues. As DNA, the CDR3 is TGCGCCAGCAGCGTGTCAGGAACCAAGGAAAAACTGTTTTTT. This encodes CASSVSGTKEKLFF.

The chain couples TRBV7-2 to TRBJ2-1, with 12 bases lining up with TRBD2. The V gene's germline CDR1 is SGHTA and CDR2 FQGNSA. J gave up 7 bases and V 3 bases, and 10 bases lay outside the gene matches. The CDR3 has 17 amino acids. The CDR3 nucleotides are TGTGCCAGCAGCTTGGACAATCTAGCGGGGGGGCTGAATGAGCAGTTCTTC. This sequence encodes CASSLDNLAGGLNEQFF.

The chain is built from TRBV7-2 and TRBJ1-2; D possibly corresponds to TRBD1 (5 bases). CDR3 length equals 13 residues. The V end lost 2 bases, the J end lost 8 bases, and 12 bases lay between the germline ends. In germline, CDR1 is SGHTA, CDR2 FQGNSA. The CDR3 sequence is CASSLRDSHGYTF. CDR3 sequence (DNA): TGTGCCAGCAGCTTACGTGACAGCCACGGCTACACCTTC.

V usage is TRBV5-6 and J usage is TRBJ2-5; 8 bases are a match to TRBD2. The V gene's germline CDR1 is SGHDT and CDR2 YYEEEE. The junction had 5 bases not matched to a gene; V was cut back by 0 bases and J by 7 bases. The CDR3 extends over 14 amino acids. This CDR3 is CASSLAGGVGTQYF. DNA for the CDR3: TGTGCCAGCAGCTTGGCCGGGGGGGTTGGGACCCAGTACTTC.